The next 14 T cell receptor beta chains were all read from a single sample in a study of blood T cells in healthy people across ages. Then a second PCR, running roughly 7 to 11 cycles, was carried out with a sample-barcoded 5' primer and a J-beta primer mix. MiXCR was run by TCRdb on the 5' RACE reads, yielding one entry per CDR3 protein. The table lists about 720,000 distinct CDR3 sequences, 20% to 25% of them singletons. This sample was also put to use in a study of T cells of mothers and their children.

The sample comprised blood. The receptors stem from a boy aged 10-17 years in good health.

This clonotype was detected only a few times. The chain is built from TRBV19 and TRBJ1-5; tentatively, D is TRBD1 (5 bases). The germline CDR1 and CDR2 sequences are LNHDA and SQIVND (reference sequence). This CDR3 is built from 15 residues. The ends were cut back, 4 bases at V and 1 base at J, with 11 bases in the middle. The CDR3 sequence is CASSRQPGSNQPQHF. CDR3 DNA sequence: TGTGCCAGTAGTAGACAGCCAGGGAGCAATCAGCCCCAGCATTTT. Using reference TRBV19 and TRBJ1-5 for the parts outside the CDR3, the full variable domain is DGGITQSPKYLFRKEGQNVTLSCEQNLNHDAMYWYRQDPGQGLRLIYYSQIVNDFQKGDIAEGYSVSREKKESFPLTVTSAQKNPTAFYLCASSRQPGSNQPQHFGDGTRLSIL.

The chain links TRBV2 to TRBJ1-4; D is uncertain. The V end was cut by 5 bases, the J end by 0 bases, with 13 bases between. CDR1 and CDR2 from the germline V gene are SNHLY and FYNNEI. The CDR3 length is 16 residues. The DNA for the CDR3 is TGTGCCAGCAGTCGAGGCAGAGTTGCAACTAATGAAAAACTGTTTTTT. This codes for CASSRGRVATNEKLFF.

The chain couples TRBV12-3 or TRBV12-4 to TRBJ2-5, with 11 bases that match TRBD2. Gene TRBJ2-1 matches the end of the DNA better, so the J call may be wrong. The CDR3 spans 15 residues. The CDR3: CASDSLAGVGNEQFF. The CDR3 DNA sequence: TGTGCCAGCGACTCACTAGCGGGAGTAGGTAATGAGCAGTTCTTC.

The chain links TRBV4-3 to TRBJ2-4, with D perhaps given as TRBD1 or TRBD2 (5 bases each). The germline CDR1 and CDR2 sequences are LGHNA and YSLEER. V was cut by 0 bases and J by 6 bases, with 12 bases left in between. The length of the CDR3 is 15 residues. In DNA, the CDR3 is TGCGCCAGCAGCCAAGATTGGGCTGGGACAAACATTCAGTACTTC. This sequence encodes CASSQDWAGTNIQYF.

This chain uses TRBV4-1 with TRBJ1-2; TRBD1 might be the D (5 bases). The CDR3 totals 14 residues. Deletions cut 2 bases from V and 7 bases from J, with 14 bases between. Germline assignment: CDR1 MGHRA and CDR2 YSYEKL. CDR3 nucleotide sequence: TGCGCCAGCAGCCAATTTCAGGGTAGTCTTGGCTACACCTTC. Translation: CASSQFQGSLGYTF.

This clonotype has only a few counts. The V gene is TRBV27, the J gene TRBJ2-5; the match to TRBD2 covers 8 bases. Per germline, CDR1 MNHEY and CDR2 SMNVEV (reference sequence). V lost 3 bases to trimming and J lost 5 bases; unmatched junction nucleotides: 8. The CDR3 runs to 15 residues. DNA for the CDR3: TGTGCCAGCAGTTTCAGGGCGGGAGGAGGTGAGACCCAGTACTTC. Its translation: CASSFRAGGGETQYF.

The chain joins TRBV20-1 to TRBJ1-2; D gene ambiguous. The CDR3 extends over 14 amino acids. CDR1 and CDR2 from the germline V gene are DFQATT and SNEGSKA (reference sequence). Trimming removed 1 base at V and 0 bases at J, with 9 bases between. The CDR3 nucleotides read TGCAGTGCTAGAGGGCCGGCTACTAACTATGGCTACACCTTC. Translating it yields CSARGPATNYGYTF.

The rearrangement uses TRBV12-3 or TRBV12-4 and TRBJ1-1, with D hard to call. This CDR3 is built from 14 residues. V lost 3 bases, J lost 3 bases, and 11 bases lay in between. CDR3 coding DNA: TGTGCCAGCAGTTTGGCGGGGAGTCACACTGAAGCTTTCTTT. It encodes CASSLAGSHTEAFF.

The chain is built from TRBV7-6 and TRBJ2-2; D is ambiguous. Trimming shortened V by 3 bases and J by 4 bases, and 9 bases separated the two germline ends. This CDR3 has 14 residues. From germline, CDR1 is SGHVS and CDR2 FNYEAQ. The CDR3 sequence is CASSLRTITGELFF. The CDR3 DNA reads TGTGCCAGCAGCTTGAGGACGATCACCGGGGAGCTGTTTTTT.

The V call is TRBV7-2, the J call TRBJ2-5; maybe TRBD2 (6 bases). V gave up 4 bases and J gave up 5 bases, with 17 bases separating them. The CDR3 sequence is 15 residues long. The V gene's germline CDR1 is SGHTA and CDR2 FQGNSA. In DNA form, the CDR3 reads TGTGCCAGCAGCTCCGGGGGACCAGTATCGGAGACCCAGTACTTC. Protein: CASSSGGPVSETQYF.

V is TRBV20-1 and J is TRBJ2-2; D ambiguous. The CDR3 loop spans 13 amino acids. The germline V gene encodes CDR1 DFQATT and CDR2 SNEGSKA (reference sequence). Between the trimmed V and J ends, which lost 2 bases and 1 base, there was a span of 5 bases. CDR3 sequence (DNA): TGCAGTGCTAGACACTTGAACACCGGGGAGCTGTTTTTT. Translating gives CSARHLNTGELFF.

This clonotype was detected only a few times. V and J are TRBV20-1 and TRBJ1-5, with 8 bases lining up with TRBD1. In germline, CDR1 is DFQATT, CDR2 SNEGSKA (reference sequence). The trim removed 5 bases at V and 4 bases at J, leaving 10 bases unmatched. The CDR3 consists of 15 residues. The CDR3 DNA reads TGCAGTGCTGGACTGGGGACAGGACGAAATCAGCCCCAGCATTTT. Translated: CSAGLGTGRNQPQHF.

The chain carries TRBV7-2 and TRBJ2-7; D unclear. Germline lookup yields CDR1 SGHTA and CDR2 FQGNSA. V shed 5 bases and J shed 3 bases, with 17 bases lying between them. The CDR3 covers 15 residues. The DNA of the CDR3 is TGTGCCAGCAGCCAACCCCCGGCGGACGACTACGAGCAGTACTTC. Translation: CASSQPPADDYEQYF.

This chain connects TRBV2 to TRBJ2-7; 7 bases line up with TRBD1. The trim removed 7 bases at V and 2 bases at J, leaving 5 bases unmatched. This CDR3 has 13 amino acids. The germline V gene encodes CDR1 SNHLY and CDR2 FYNNEI. The CDR3 spells CASKRTGPYEQYF. The CDR3 DNA follows: TGTGCCAGCAAACGGACAGGACCCTACGAGCAGTACTTC. The variable domain in full, completed from reference TRBV2 and TRBJ2-7, reads EPEVTQTPSHQVTQMGQEVILRCVPISNHLYFYWYRQILGQKVEFLVSFYNNEISEKSEIFDDQFSVERPDGSNFTLKIRSTKLEDSAMYFCASKRTGPYEQYFGPGTRLTVT.